This paragraph reports one T cell receptor (beta chain). Its target is unknown. The sample comes from a study of a mutant IDH1 vaccine in newly diagnosed glioma. Study summary: Vaccination followed radiotherapy alone by 4-6 weeks, or accompanied temozolomide cycles. Treated patients, averaging roughly 40 years, were 62.5% male and approximately 38% female.

Generated by immunoSEQ multiplex PCR, the TCRdb table keeps only in-frame clones and is missing some. The profile shows 38,000 or so clones, 91% of them singletons. Documented time point: week 5, during vaccination. The study gave 300 ug of mutant IDH1 20-mer peptide per vaccine dose, with topical imiquimod. V gave up 0 bases and J gave up 0 bases, with 12 bases separating them. Germline CDR1 SGHKS, CDR2 YYEKEE (reference sequence). The CDR3 sequence is 16 residues long. The specimen comprised PBMCs, sampled from a glioma patient whose treatment included an IDH1 peptide vaccine. The sequence was obtained from a middle-aged man with glioma. The chain couples TRBV5-5 to TRBJ1-2; unclear D gene. The DNA for the CDR3 is TGTGCCAGCAGCTTGGGAACTGGTATGACTAACTATGGCTACACCTTC. This encodes CASSLGTGMTNYGYTF.